This TCR beta chain came from a study of T cell repertoires in cytomegalovirus infection. Overall study results and limits: CMV-specific TCR beta clonotypes restricted by HLA-C dominated the ex vivo response.

Looked up from germline, CDR1 is MNHEY and CDR2 is SMNVEV (reference sequence). CDR3 length: 11 amino acids. V dropped 10 bases and J dropped 7 bases, with 10 bases sitting between them. TCRdb ran MiXCR on the reads and lists one entry per CDR3 protein. Among around 750,000 distinct CDR3 sequences listed, about 30% were seen once. Remarks on this clonotype: What it binds is not known.

The receptor was isolated from a human donor in good health (CMV status not recorded). Some clones in this sample may be carry-over from other donors' samples. The V call is TRBV27, the J call TRBJ2-2; no definite D call. The source was cultured CD8+ T cells from PBMCs, collected from culture after CMV antigen stimulation. CDR3 DNA: TGTGCCACGAAACGGGTCGGGGAGCTGTTTTTT. This gives the protein CATKRVGELFF.